Each of the 17 T cell receptor beta chains below was sequenced from the same sample in a study of blood T cell repertoires in COVID-19. This table comes from immunoSEQ multiplex PCR, and its TCRdb copy is limited to in-frame clones, with some not included. The sample yields about 200,000 clones, about nine tenths seen once. Sequencing used PBMCs or T cells enriched from blood (not recorded which). These receptors were collected from a man aged 25 to 40 who had recovered from COVID-19.

The chain links TRBV29-1 to TRBJ2-3; 10 bases align to TRBD2. This CDR3 is 15 amino acids long. The germline V gene has CDR1 SQVTM and CDR2 ANQGSEA. Germline trimming cut 6 bases from V and 2 bases from J; bases unmatched to any gene: 8. DNA of the CDR3: TGCAGCGTCCAAGGCGGGACTAGCGACACAGATACGCAGTATTTT. Translated, it gives CSVQGGTSDTDTQYF.

This chain connects TRBV6-1 to TRBJ1-1, with 8 positions matching TRBD1. J gave up 2 bases and V 1 base, and 6 bases lay outside the gene matches. Germline CDR1 reads MNHNS; CDR2 reads SASEGT. This CDR3 is 16 amino acids long. CDR3 protein: CASSEVAGTGNTEAFF. The DNA of the CDR3 is TGTGCCAGCAGTGAAGTTGCAGGGACAGGCAACACTGAAGCTTTCTTT.

The rearrangement uses TRBV15 and TRBJ2-3, with 11 nucleotides matching TRBD2. The germline gives CDR1 LNHNV, CDR2 YYDKDF (reference sequence). The V segment lost 2 bases and the J segment 1 base; nucleotides outside the gene matches: 2. This CDR3 has 16 residues. CDR3 DNA: TGTGCCACCAGCAGACTTAGCGGGAGGGGCACAGATACGCAGTATTTT. This sequence encodes CATSRLSGRGTDTQYF.

The chain uses TRBV7-6 and TRBJ2-2, with 9 bases matching TRBD2. This CDR3 has 17 amino acids. CDR1 SGHVS and CDR2 FNYEAQ come from the germline V gene. Germline trimming cut 6 bases from V and 6 bases from J; bases unmatched to any gene: 14. The DNA for the CDR3 is TGTGCCAGCAGTATAACCGGGACTAGCATTAACTCCGGGGAGCTGTTTTTT. The encoded protein is CASSITGTSINSGELFF. Combining the CDR3 with reference TRBV7-6 and TRBJ2-2 gives the whole variable domain GAGVSQSPRYKVTKRGQDVALRCDPISGHVSLYWYRQALGQGPEFLTYFNYEAQQDKSGLPNDRFSAERPEGSISTLTIQRTEQRDSAMYRCASSITGTSINSGELFFGEGSRLTVL.

In its sample, this clone was seen once. The chain uses TRBV7-2 and TRBJ2-1, with 16 bases matching TRBD2. This CDR3 is built from 18 residues. Germline CDR1 SGHTA, CDR2 FQGNSA. The V and J ends lost 6 bases and 2 bases, in that order; junction bases with no gene match: 7. The CDR3 sequence: CASRGLAGGLGTYNEQFF. The CDR3 coding sequence is TGTGCCAGCAGGGGACTAGCGGGAGGGTTGGGAACCTACAATGAGCAGTTCTTC.

This rearrangement joins TRBV18 to TRBJ2-2; the match to TRBD1 covers 7 bases. CDR1 is KGHSH, CDR2 LQKENI, per germline. This CDR3 contains 16 residues. V was clipped by 2 bases and J by 2 bases; unmatched bases: 5. In nucleotides, the CDR3 is TGTGCCAGCTCACCAGAGACAGGGCGAAACACCGGGGAGCTGTTTTTT. It codes for CASSPETGRNTGELFF.

The chain is built from TRBV2 and TRBJ1-2, with TRBD1 matching 8 bases. The CDR3 spans 12 residues. The germline V gene has CDR1 SNHLY and CDR2 FYNNEI. V lost 4 bases, J lost 8 bases, and 3 bases stayed unmatched. The CDR3 spells CASSATGGGYTF. In DNA, the CDR3 is TGTGCCAGCAGTGCTACAGGGGGGGGCTACACCTTC.

This chain connects TRBV7-9 to TRBJ2-3; maybe TRBD1 (5 bases). Germline CDR1 is SEHNR and CDR2 is FQNEAQ (reference sequence). Trimming took off 7 bases at V and 2 bases at J, with 16 bases between the two ends. The length of the CDR3 is 15 residues. The CDR3 nucleotides read TGTGCCAGCAAGAAGGGGCTTACAAACACAGATACGCAGTATTTT. Encoded protein: CASKKGLTNTDTQYF.

The V gene is TRBV11-3, the J gene TRBJ2-2, with 13 bases fitting TRBD2. V shed 3 bases and J 6 bases; nucleotides not matched to a gene: 4. The CDR3 spans 16 residues. Germline lookup yields CDR1 SGHNT and CDR2 YENEEA. In nucleotides, the CDR3 is TGTGCCAGCAGCTTGACTAGCGGGGGGCCCGCCGGGGAGCTGTTTTTT. This gives the protein CASSLTSGGPAGELFF.

This clone turned up a few times. The V and J genes are TRBV11-2 and TRBJ1-2; 10 positions agree with TRBD1. Germline lookup yields CDR1 SGHAT and CDR2 FQNNGV. This CDR3 region has 16 residues. V was pared by 4 bases and J by 5 bases, with 10 bases of the junction left unmatched. The chain's CDR3 is CASSSPRDRGGYGYTF. CDR3 in DNA: TGTGCCAGCAGCTCTCCTAGGGACAGGGGCGGGTATGGCTACACCTTC.

The rearrangement joins TRBV29-1 to TRBJ2-3; no firm D call. V was clipped by 3 bases and J by 4 bases, with 20 bases between them. From germline, CDR1 is SQVTM and CDR2 ANQGSEA. The CDR3 length is 16 residues. The CDR3 nucleotides are TGCAGCGTTGACCTACGCCGCCTTTCTGCGGCAGATACGCAGTATTTT. Translating it yields CSVDLRRLSAADTQYF.

This clone was seen just once. The gene calls are TRBV27 and TRBJ2-7; 10 positions match TRBD1. The CDR3 contains 15 residues. Germline trimming cut 5 bases from V and 4 bases from J; bases unmatched to any gene: 8. Germline CDR1 reads MNHEY; CDR2 reads SMNVEV (reference sequence). CDR3 DNA sequence: TGTGCCAGCAGTCCCAGGACAGGGGGAACTTACGAGCAGTACTTC. Residues: CASSPRTGGTYEQYF.

The chain links TRBV30 to TRBJ1-6; a possible D gene is TRBD1 (5 bases). V was trimmed by 3 bases and J by 0 bases, leaving 6 bases between them. Per the germline V gene, CDR1 is GTSNPN and CDR2 is SVGIG (reference sequence). There are 14 residues in the CDR3. The DNA for the CDR3 is TGTGCCTGGAGAGGGGTCTCCTATAATTCACCCCTCCACTTT. Translated, it gives CAWRGVSYNSPLHF.

This clone was recorded only once. The CDR3 DNA is TGTGCCAGCAGCTTGATCTCGGAGTACAATGAGCAGTTCTTC. Its protein is CASSLISEYNEQFF. The V gene is TRBV7-9, the J gene TRBJ2-1; D ambiguous. Germline CDR1 and CDR2: SEHNR and FQNEAQ (reference sequence). The germline V and J ends were trimmed by 3 bases and 4 bases, with 10 bases remaining between them. The CDR3 has 14 residues.

The rearrangement joins TRBV18 to TRBJ1-1; 9 positions match TRBD1. This CDR3 is built from 13 residues. Germline CDR1 and CDR2: KGHSH and LQKENI. V was clipped by 3 bases and J by 11 bases; unmatched bases: 7. In DNA form, the CDR3 reads TGTGCCAGCTCACCGGCGACAGGGGGGTGGGCTTTCTTT. This gives the protein CASSPATGGWAFF. Full variable domain (rest looked up from reference TRBV18 and TRBJ1-1): NAGVMQNPRHLVRRRGQEARLRCSPMKGHSHVYWYRQLPEEGLKFMVYLQKENIIDESGMPKERFSAEFPKEGPSILRIQQVVRGDSAAYFCASSPATGGWAFFGQGTRLTVV.

This sequence joins TRBV11-2 and TRBJ1-2; no firm D call. The V and J ends lost 1 base and 7 bases respectively, with 7 bases between them. The CDR3 totals 12 residues. Germline lookup yields CDR1 SGHAT and CDR2 FQNNGV. The CDR3 DNA is TGTGCCAGCAGCTTAGTGCGGGCTGGCTACACCTTC. Translation gives CASSLVRAGYTF.

This sequence joins TRBV3-1 (or the pseudogene TRBV3-2) and TRBJ2-3; 8 positions agree with TRBD2. The junction had 7 bases not matched to a gene; V was cut back by 4 bases and J by 1 base. The V gene's germline CDR1 is LGHDT and CDR2 YNNKEL (reference sequence). This CDR3 contains 16 residues. The CDR3 DNA sequence: TGTGCCAGCAGCCCCCGGGTTAGCGGGGGCACAGATACGCAGTATTTT. This encodes CASSPRVSGGTDTQYF.